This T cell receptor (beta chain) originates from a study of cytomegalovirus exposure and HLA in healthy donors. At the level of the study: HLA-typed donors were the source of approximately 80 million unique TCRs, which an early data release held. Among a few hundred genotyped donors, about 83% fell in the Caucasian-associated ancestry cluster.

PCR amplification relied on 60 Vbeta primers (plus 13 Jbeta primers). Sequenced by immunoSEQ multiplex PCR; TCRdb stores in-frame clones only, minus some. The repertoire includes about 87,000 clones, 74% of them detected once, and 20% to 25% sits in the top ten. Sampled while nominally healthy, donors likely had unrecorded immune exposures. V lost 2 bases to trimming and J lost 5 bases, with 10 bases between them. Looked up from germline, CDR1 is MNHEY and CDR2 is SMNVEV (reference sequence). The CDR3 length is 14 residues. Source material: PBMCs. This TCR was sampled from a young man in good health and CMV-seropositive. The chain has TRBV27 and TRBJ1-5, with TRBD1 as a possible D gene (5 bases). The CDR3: CASSLRTGYQPQHF. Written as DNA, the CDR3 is TGTGCCAGCAGTTTAAGAACAGGTTATCAGCCCCAGCATTTT.